Sequencing of this T cell receptor beta chain was carried out in a study of T cell repertoires in cytomegalovirus infection. The CDR3 runs to 12 residues. V lost 3 bases and J lost 7; bases outside the gene matches: 3. Germline CDR1 and CDR2: SGDLS and YYNGEE. TCRdb processed the reads anew with MiXCR; each CDR3 protein has one entry. The sample contains fewer than 550,000 distinct CDR3 sequences, 15% to 20% of which appear only once. The source of this sequence is a human donor in good health (CMV status not recorded). Some clones in this sample may be carry-over from other donors' samples. The chain is built from TRBV9 and TRBJ1-2; 7 bases are shared with TRBD1. Sequenced sample: CD8+ T cells from PBMCs. The CDR3 sequence is CASSGQGPGYTF. The CDR3 nucleotides read TGTGCCAGCAGCGGACAGGGTCCTGGCTACACCTTC.